This is a list of T cell receptor beta chains from one sample in a study of siplizumab effects on memory and regulatory T cells. This table comes from immunoSEQ multiplex PCR, and its TCRdb copy is limited to in-frame clones, with some not included. The table records tens of thousands of clones, roughly 96% of them present only once. Sequencing was done on a sample of naive CD4+ T cells sorted from blood. All receptors derive from a human donor in good health. CDR3s include the opening cysteine and the closing phenylalanine or tryptophan. A D gene is named only where the DNA matches it firmly. Some rows mark clone size as missing; the rest say once, few, many or name a class of expanded clone.

J gene: TRBJ2-3
clone size: -
V gene: TRBV10-3
D gene: -
CDR3 protein: CAISGSLASTDTQYF
CDR3 DNA: TGTGCCATCAGTGGCTCTCTAGCGTCGACAGATACGCAGTATTTT

J gene: TRBJ2-7
clone size: -
V gene: TRBV6-1
D gene: -
CDR3 protein: CASIATRAAYEQYF
CDR3 DNA: TGTGCCAGCATAGCCACCAGGGCGGCCTACGAGCAGTACTTC

J gene: TRBJ2-1
clone size: -
V gene: TRBV25-1
D gene: -
CDR3 protein: CASSPNNEQFF
CDR3 DNA: TGTGCCAGCAGCCCTAACAATGAGCAGTTCTTC

J gene: TRBJ2-5
clone size: -
V gene: TRBV4-3
D gene: TRBD2
CDR3 protein: CASSQEVGTTEETQYF
CDR3 DNA: TGCGCCAGCAGCCAAGAGGTAGGGACTACAGAAGAGACCCAGTACTTC

J gene: TRBJ2-5
clone size: -
V gene: TRBV7-2
D gene: -
CDR3 protein: CASSLGTRPGETQYF
CDR3 DNA: TGTGCCAGCAGCTTAGGCACCAGGCCGGGGGAGACCCAGTACTTC

J gene: TRBJ2-5
clone size: -
V gene: TRBV4-2
D gene: TRBD2
CDR3 protein: CASSQEVLASGQETQYF
CDR3 DNA: TGTGCCAGCAGCCAAGAAGTCTTGGCTAGCGGGCAAGAGACCCAGTACTTC

J gene: TRBJ2-2
clone size: -
V gene: TRBV27
D gene: -
CDR3 protein: CASSYQRTQNTGELFF
CDR3 DNA: TGTGCCAGCAGTTATCAGAGGACCCAAAACACCGGGGAGCTGTTTTTT

J gene: TRBJ1-1
clone size: -
V gene: TRBV29-1
D gene: -
CDR3 protein: CSAAGGGRGTEAFF
CDR3 DNA: TGCAGCGCGGCGGGGGGCGGAAGGGGCACTGAAGCTTTCTTT

J gene: TRBJ1-2
clone size: -
V gene: TRBV7-2
D gene: -
CDR3 protein: CASSFYIEDRGRHF
CDR3 DNA: TGTGCCAGCAGCTTTTATATCGAAGACCGGGGGCGGCACTTC

J gene: TRBJ1-4
clone size: once
V gene: TRBV5-1
D gene: TRBD1
CDR3 protein: CASSLEGQEGEKLFF
CDR3 DNA: TGCGCCAGCAGCTTGGAAGGACAGGAGGGGGAAAAACTGTTTTTT

J gene: TRBJ2-7
clone size: -
V gene: TRBV7-8
D gene: -
CDR3 protein: CASSYTAYEQYF
CDR3 DNA: TGTGCCAGCAGTTATACAGCTTACGAGCAGTACTTC

J gene: TRBJ1-2
clone size: -
V gene: TRBV15
D gene: -
CDR3 protein: CATSRDLPGVGYGYTF
CDR3 DNA: TGTGCCACCAGCAGAGATCTGCCGGGGGTGGGCTATGGCTACACCTTC

J gene: TRBJ1-3
clone size: -
V gene: TRBV6-1
D gene: -
CDR3 protein: CASSVEPHDGNTIYF
CDR3 DNA: TGTGCCAGCAGTGTAGAACCCCACGATGGAAACACCATATATTTT

J gene: TRBJ1-5
clone size: -
V gene: TRBV19
D gene: TRBD1
CDR3 protein: CASKTGTANQPQHF
CDR3 DNA: TGTGCCAGTAAGACCGGGACAGCTAATCAGCCCCAGCATTTT

J gene: TRBJ1-2
clone size: -
V gene: TRBV15
D gene: -
CDR3 protein: CATRLTGSEGGYTF
CDR3 DNA: TGTGCCACCAGATTAACAGGGAGTGAGGGGGGCTACACCTTC

J gene: TRBJ2-1
clone size: -
V gene: TRBV2
D gene: TRBD2
CDR3 protein: CASSESGLAGNYNEQFF
CDR3 DNA: TGTGCCAGCAGTGAATCTGGGCTAGCGGGGAACTACAATGAGCAGTTCTTC

J gene: TRBJ2-3
clone size: -
V gene: TRBV6-6
D gene: -
CDR3 protein: CATKIGGDRTDTQYF
CDR3 DNA: TGTGCCACCAAGATCGGGGGTGATCGCACAGATACGCAGTATTTT

J gene: TRBJ1-4
clone size: -
V gene: TRBV19
D gene: -
CDR3 protein: CASSIQSTNEKLFF
CDR3 DNA: TGTGCCAGTAGTATCCAATCTACTAATGAAAAACTGTTTTTT

J gene: TRBJ2-3
clone size: once
V gene: TRBV7-8
D gene: -
CDR3 protein: CASSLASGEATQYF
CDR3 DNA: TGTGCCAGCAGCTTAGCGTCGGGCGAAGCTACGCAGTATTTT

J gene: TRBJ2-7
clone size: -
V gene: TRBV6-6
D gene: TRBD2
CDR3 protein: CASSQRYSGGYEQYF
CDR3 DNA: TGTGCCAGCAGTCAACGTTATAGCGGGGGCTACGAGCAGTACTTC

J gene: TRBJ1-2
clone size: -
V gene: TRBV15
D gene: TRBD1
CDR3 protein: CATSRPTGTGYGYTF
CDR3 DNA: TGTGCCACCAGCAGACCGACAGGGACCGGCTATGGCTACACCTTC

J gene: TRBJ2-3
clone size: -
V gene: TRBV27
D gene: -
CDR3 protein: CASSPLPGRTDTQYF
CDR3 DNA: TGTGCCAGCAGTCCCCTCCCGGGTCGCACAGATACGCAGTATTTT

J gene: TRBJ1-1
clone size: -
V gene: TRBV4-1
D gene: -
CDR3 protein: CASSQVSLGVTEAFF
CDR3 DNA: TGCGCCAGCAGCCAAGTTAGCCTCGGGGTCACTGAAGCTTTCTTT

J gene: TRBJ2-1
clone size: -
V gene: TRBV5-4
D gene: -
CDR3 protein: CASSYFNNEQFF
CDR3 DNA: TGTGCCAGCAGCTACTTTAACAATGAGCAGTTCTTC

J gene: TRBJ1-2
clone size: -
V gene: TRBV14
D gene: -
CDR3 protein: CASSLQRNYGYTF
CDR3 DNA: TGTGCCAGCAGCCTTCAACGCAACTATGGCTACACCTTC

J gene: TRBJ2-1
clone size: -
V gene: TRBV29-1
D gene: -
CDR3 protein: CSVVTDYNEQFF
CDR3 DNA: TGCAGCGTTGTCACCGACTACAATGAGCAGTTCTTC

J gene: TRBJ2-7
clone size: -
V gene: TRBV10-3
D gene: TRBD1
CDR3 protein: CAIDPGQGAYEQYF
CDR3 DNA: TGTGCCATCGATCCGGGACAGGGGGCTTACGAGCAGTACTTC

J gene: TRBJ1-2
clone size: -
V gene: TRBV2
D gene: TRBD1
CDR3 protein: CASKVQGEYYYGYTF
CDR3 DNA: TGTGCCAGCAAGGTCCAGGGGGAATATTATTATGGCTACACCTTC

J gene: TRBJ1-6
clone size: -
V gene: TRBV5-1
D gene: TRBD1
CDR3 protein: CASSLSGTDNSPLHF
CDR3 DNA: TGCGCCAGCAGCCTGAGCGGGACAGATAATTCACCCCTCCACTTT

J gene: TRBJ2-7
clone size: -
V gene: TRBV6-5
D gene: TRBD1
CDR3 protein: CASTRQGGYEQYF
CDR3 DNA: TGTGCCAGCACTCGACAGGGGGGCTACGAGCAGTACTTC

J gene: TRBJ2-1
clone size: once
V gene: TRBV28
D gene: -
CDR3 protein: CASSLGGALNNEQFF
CDR3 DNA: TGTGCCAGCAGTTTAGGGGGCGCTTTAAACAATGAGCAGTTCTTC

J gene: TRBJ2-2
clone size: -
V gene: TRBV2
D gene: -
CDR3 protein: CASSDVPGGSRTGELFF
CDR3 DNA: TGTGCCAGCAGTGACGTCCCGGGGGGCTCGAGGACCGGGGAGCTGTTTTTT

J gene: TRBJ1-1
clone size: -
V gene: TRBV7-3
D gene: -
CDR3 protein: CASSRTRDTEAFF
CDR3 DNA: TGTGCCAGCAGCCGCACCAGGGACACTGAAGCTTTCTTT

J gene: TRBJ2-1
clone size: -
V gene: TRBV11-2
D gene: -
CDR3 protein: CASSQGYNEQFF
CDR3 DNA: TGTGCCAGCAGCCAAGGATACAATGAGCAGTTCTTC

J gene: TRBJ1-2
clone size: -
V gene: TRBV9
D gene: -
CDR3 protein: CASSVGGEPYGYTF
CDR3 DNA: TGTGCCAGCAGCGTAGGCGGGGAACCCTATGGCTACACCTTC

J gene: TRBJ2-1
clone size: -
V gene: TRBV2
D gene: -
CDR3 protein: CASSPQNEQFF
CDR3 DNA: TGTGCCAGCAGCCCCCAAAATGAGCAGTTCTTC

J gene: TRBJ1-6
clone size: -
V gene: TRBV19
D gene: -
CDR3 protein: CASSTKGGGGHNSPLHF
CDR3 DNA: TGTGCCAGTAGTACGAAAGGAGGAGGCGGACATAATTCACCCCTCCACTTT

J gene: TRBJ2-1
clone size: -
V gene: TRBV14
D gene: TRBD1
CDR3 protein: CASTRSGTGHYNEQFF
CDR3 DNA: TGTGCCAGCACTCGCTCCGGGACAGGCCATTACAATGAGCAGTTCTTC

J gene: TRBJ1-2
clone size: -
V gene: TRBV4-1
D gene: TRBD1
CDR3 protein: CASSQPGTGRGYTF
CDR3 DNA: TGCGCCAGCAGCCAACCAGGGACAGGGAGAGGCTACACCTTC

J gene: TRBJ1-5
clone size: -
V gene: TRBV2
D gene: -
CDR3 protein: CASSATASNQPQHF
CDR3 DNA: TGTGCCAGCAGCGCTACTGCGAGCAATCAGCCCCAGCATTTT

J gene: TRBJ1-5
clone size: -
V gene: TRBV21-1
D gene: -
CDR3 protein: CASSPRPGGAHQPQHF
CDR3 DNA: TGTGCCAGCAGCCCACGGCCGGGAGGGGCGCATCAGCCCCAGCATTTT

J gene: TRBJ2-7
clone size: -
V gene: TRBV18
D gene: TRBD1
CDR3 protein: CASSIDRGTYEQYF
CDR3 DNA: TGTGCCAGCTCAATCGACAGGGGCACCTACGAGCAGTACTTC

J gene: TRBJ1-1
clone size: -
V gene: TRBV5-4
D gene: -
CDR3 protein: CASSVRNTEAFF
CDR3 DNA: TGTGCCAGCAGCGTGAGGAACACTGAAGCTTTCTTT

J gene: TRBJ2-5
clone size: -
V gene: TRBV23-1
D gene: -
CDR3 protein: CASSRNTPPDPQETQYF
CDR3 DNA: TGCGCCAGCAGTCGAAACACTCCCCCGGATCCACAAGAGACCCAGTACTTC

J gene: TRBJ2-7
clone size: -
V gene: TRBV28
D gene: TRBD1
CDR3 protein: CASRVETGLVYEQYF
CDR3 DNA: TGTGCCAGCCGTGTGGAGACAGGGTTAGTCTACGAGCAGTACTTC

J gene: TRBJ2-1
clone size: -
V gene: TRBV4-2
D gene: -
CDR3 protein: CASSQTRDGYNEQFF
CDR3 DNA: TGTGCCAGCAGCCAGACGCGGGACGGATACAATGAGCAGTTCTTC

J gene: TRBJ2-5
clone size: -
V gene: TRBV11-3
D gene: -
CDR3 protein: CASSRQGETQYF
CDR3 DNA: TGTGCCAGCAGCCGCCAGGGGGAGACCCAGTACTTC

J gene: TRBJ1-1
clone size: -
V gene: TRBV5-1
D gene: -
CDR3 protein: CASSWNPGQNTEAFF
CDR3 DNA: TGCGCCAGCAGCTGGAATCCGGGACAAAACACTGAAGCTTTCTTT

J gene: TRBJ2-1
clone size: once
V gene: TRBV21-1
D gene: -
CDR3 protein: CASSKGRGTTYNEQFF
CDR3 DNA: TGTGCCAGCAGCAAAGGACGGGGGACTACCTACAATGAGCAGTTCTTC

J gene: TRBJ2-3
clone size: -
V gene: TRBV7-2
D gene: TRBD1
CDR3 protein: CASSLAQGQTSTDTQYF
CDR3 DNA: TGTGCCAGCAGCTTAGCCCAGGGACAGACGTCCACAGATACGCAGTATTTT

J gene: TRBJ1-5
clone size: -
V gene: TRBV6-5
D gene: -
CDR3 protein: CASSDLQPQHF
CDR3 DNA: TGTGCCAGCAGTGACCTTCAGCCCCAGCATTTT

J gene: TRBJ2-7
clone size: -
V gene: TRBV27
D gene: -
CDR3 protein: CASSYEQYF
CDR3 DNA: TGTGCCAGCAGTTATGAGCAGTACTTC

J gene: TRBJ1-3
clone size: -
V gene: TRBV9
D gene: -
CDR3 protein: CASSVDLGYSGNTIYF
CDR3 DNA: TGTGCCAGCAGCGTAGATCTGGGCTACTCTGGAAACACCATATATTTT

J gene: TRBJ2-2
clone size: -
V gene: TRBV6-1
D gene: -
CDR3 protein: CASSSQVNTGELFF
CDR3 DNA: TGTGCCAGCAGTTCACAGGTGAACACCGGGGAGCTGTTTTTT

J gene: TRBJ2-3
clone size: -
V gene: TRBV5-1
D gene: TRBD2
CDR3 protein: CASSIGTSGVPGTDTQYF
CDR3 DNA: TGCGCCAGCAGCATCGGGACTAGCGGGGTCCCCGGCACAGATACGCAGTATTTT